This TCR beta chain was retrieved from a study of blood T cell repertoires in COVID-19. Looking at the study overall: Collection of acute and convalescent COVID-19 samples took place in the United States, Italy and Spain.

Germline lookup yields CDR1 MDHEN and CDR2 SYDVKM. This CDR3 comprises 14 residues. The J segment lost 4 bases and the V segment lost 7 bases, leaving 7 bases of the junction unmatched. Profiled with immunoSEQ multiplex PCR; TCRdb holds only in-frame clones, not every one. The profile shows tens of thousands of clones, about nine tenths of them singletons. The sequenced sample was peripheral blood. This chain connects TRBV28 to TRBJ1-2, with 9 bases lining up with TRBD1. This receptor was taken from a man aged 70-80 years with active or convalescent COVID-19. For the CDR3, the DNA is TGTGCCAGCACCACCGGGACAGGGCCCTATGGCTACACCTTC. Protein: CASTTGTGPYGYTF.